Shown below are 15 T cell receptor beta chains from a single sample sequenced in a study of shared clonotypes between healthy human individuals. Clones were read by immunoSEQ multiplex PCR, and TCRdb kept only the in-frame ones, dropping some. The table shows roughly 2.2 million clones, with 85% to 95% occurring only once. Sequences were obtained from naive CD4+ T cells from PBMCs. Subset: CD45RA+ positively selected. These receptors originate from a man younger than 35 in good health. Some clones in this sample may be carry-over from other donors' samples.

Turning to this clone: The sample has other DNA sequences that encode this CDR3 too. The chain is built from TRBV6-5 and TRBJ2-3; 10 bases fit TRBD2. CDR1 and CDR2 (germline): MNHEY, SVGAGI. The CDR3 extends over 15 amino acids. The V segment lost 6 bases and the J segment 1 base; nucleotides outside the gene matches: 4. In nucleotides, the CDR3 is TGTGCCAGCAGCTCTAGCGGGAGACGCACAGATACGCAGTATTTT. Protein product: CASSSSGRRTDTQYF.

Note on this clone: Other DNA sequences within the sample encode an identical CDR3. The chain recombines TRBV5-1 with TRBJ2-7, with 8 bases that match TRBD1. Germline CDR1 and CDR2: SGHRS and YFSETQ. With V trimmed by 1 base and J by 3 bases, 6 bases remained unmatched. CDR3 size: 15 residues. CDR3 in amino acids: CASSLPGTGGYEQYF. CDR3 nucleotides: TGCGCCAGCAGCTTGCCGGGGACAGGAGGCTACGAGCAGTACTTC.

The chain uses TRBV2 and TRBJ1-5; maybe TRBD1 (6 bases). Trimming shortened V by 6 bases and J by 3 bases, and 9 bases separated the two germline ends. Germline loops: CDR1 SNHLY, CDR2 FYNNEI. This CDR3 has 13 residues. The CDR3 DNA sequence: TGTGCCAGCAGGACAGGTCCCAATCAGCCCCAGCATTTT. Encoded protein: CASRTGPNQPQHF.

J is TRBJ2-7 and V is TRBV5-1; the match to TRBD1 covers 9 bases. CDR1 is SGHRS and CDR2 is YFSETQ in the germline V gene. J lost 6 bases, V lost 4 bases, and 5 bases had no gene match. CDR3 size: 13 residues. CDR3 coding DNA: TGCGCCAGCAGCGTAGGGACAGGGAGCGAGCAGTACTTC. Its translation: CASSVGTGSEQYF.

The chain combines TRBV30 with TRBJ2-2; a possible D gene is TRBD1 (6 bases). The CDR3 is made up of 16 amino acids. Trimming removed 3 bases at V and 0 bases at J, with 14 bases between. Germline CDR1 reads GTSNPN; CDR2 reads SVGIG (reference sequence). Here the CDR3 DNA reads TGTGCCTGGAGAAGTACAGGGACGGCGAACACCGGGGAGCTGTTTTTT. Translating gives CAWRSTGTANTGELFF.

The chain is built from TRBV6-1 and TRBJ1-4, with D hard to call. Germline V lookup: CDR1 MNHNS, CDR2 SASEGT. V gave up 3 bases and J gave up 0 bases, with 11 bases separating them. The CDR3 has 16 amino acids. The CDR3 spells CASSESILTTNEKLFF. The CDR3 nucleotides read TGTGCCAGCAGTGAGTCGATCCTTACAACTAATGAAAAACTGTTTTTT.

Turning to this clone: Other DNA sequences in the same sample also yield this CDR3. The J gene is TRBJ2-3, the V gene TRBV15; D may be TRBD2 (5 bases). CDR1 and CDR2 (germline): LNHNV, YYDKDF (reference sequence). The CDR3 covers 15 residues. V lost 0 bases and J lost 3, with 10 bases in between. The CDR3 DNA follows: TGTGCCACCAGCAGAGATCGGGGTAGGACAGATACGCAGTATTTT. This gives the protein CATSRDRGRTDTQYF.

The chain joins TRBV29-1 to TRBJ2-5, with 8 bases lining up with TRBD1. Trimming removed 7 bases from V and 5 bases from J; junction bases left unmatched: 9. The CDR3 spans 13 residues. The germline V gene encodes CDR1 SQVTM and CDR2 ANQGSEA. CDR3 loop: CSASRGRRETQYF. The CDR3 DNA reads TGCAGCGCCAGCAGGGGGCGCCGGGAGACCCAGTACTTC.

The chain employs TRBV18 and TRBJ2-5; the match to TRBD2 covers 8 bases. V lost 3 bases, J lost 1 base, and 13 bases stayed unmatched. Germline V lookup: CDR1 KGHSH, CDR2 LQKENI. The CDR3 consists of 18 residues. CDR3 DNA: TGTGCCAGCTCACCCATAACCCGGCTAGCGGGTACCCAAGAGACCCAGTACTTC. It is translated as CASSPITRLAGTQETQYF.

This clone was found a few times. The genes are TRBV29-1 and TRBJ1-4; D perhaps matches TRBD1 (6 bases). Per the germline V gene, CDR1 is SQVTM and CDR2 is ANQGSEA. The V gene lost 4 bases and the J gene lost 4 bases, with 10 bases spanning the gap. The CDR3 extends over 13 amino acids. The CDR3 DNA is TGCAGCGTTGCGACAGGATATAATGAAAAACTGTTTTTT. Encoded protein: CSVATGYNEKLFF.

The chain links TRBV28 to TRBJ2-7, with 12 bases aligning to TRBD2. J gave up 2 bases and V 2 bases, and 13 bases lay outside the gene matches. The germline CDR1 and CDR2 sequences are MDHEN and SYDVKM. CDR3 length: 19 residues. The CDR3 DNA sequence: TGTGCCAGCAGTTTAACCTGGACTAGCGGGATCCCCTTTACCTACGAGCAGTACTTC. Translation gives CASSLTWTSGIPFTYEQYF.

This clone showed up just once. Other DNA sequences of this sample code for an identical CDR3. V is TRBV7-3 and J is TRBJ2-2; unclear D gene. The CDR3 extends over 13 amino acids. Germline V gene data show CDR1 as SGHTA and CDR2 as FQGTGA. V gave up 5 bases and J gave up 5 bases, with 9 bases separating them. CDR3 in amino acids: CASSPTATGELFF. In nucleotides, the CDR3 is TGTGCCAGCAGCCCCACAGCAACCGGGGAGCTGTTTTTT.

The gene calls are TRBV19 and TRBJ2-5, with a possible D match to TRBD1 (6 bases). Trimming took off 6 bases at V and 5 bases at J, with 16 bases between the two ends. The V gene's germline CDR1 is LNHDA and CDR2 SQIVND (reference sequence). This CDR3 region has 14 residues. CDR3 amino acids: CASSPGQRTETQYF. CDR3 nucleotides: TGTGCCAGTAGCCCGGGACAAAGGACGGAGACCCAGTACTTC.

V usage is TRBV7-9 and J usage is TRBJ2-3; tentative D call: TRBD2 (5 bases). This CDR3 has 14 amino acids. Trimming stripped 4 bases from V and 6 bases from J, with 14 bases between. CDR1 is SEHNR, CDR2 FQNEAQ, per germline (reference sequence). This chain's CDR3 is CASSSPSFVDTQYF. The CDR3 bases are TGTGCCAGCAGCTCCCCTAGCTTTGTGGATACGCAGTATTTT.

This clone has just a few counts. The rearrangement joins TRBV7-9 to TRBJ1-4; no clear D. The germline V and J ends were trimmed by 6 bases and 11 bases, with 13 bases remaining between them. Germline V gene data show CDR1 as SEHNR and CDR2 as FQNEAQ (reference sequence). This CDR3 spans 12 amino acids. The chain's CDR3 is CASSSKLSKLFF. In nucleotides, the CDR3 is TGTGCCAGCAGTTCTAAGTTGAGCAAACTGTTTTTT. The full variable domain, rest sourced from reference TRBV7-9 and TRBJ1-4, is DTGVSQNPRHKITKRGQNVTFRCDPISEHNRLYWYRQTLGQGPEFLTYFQNEAQLEKSRLLSDRFSAERPKGSFSTLEIQRTEQGDSAMYLCASSSKLSKLFFGSGTQLSVL.